This T cell receptor beta chain comes out of a study of T-cell reconstitution after alpha-beta-depleted transplantation in children. TCRbeta library construction was performed incorporating unique molecular identifiers. TCRdb called the PCR reads again in MiXCR, with one record for every CDR3 protein. The profile shows about 610,000 distinct CDR3 sequences, roughly a tenth of them singletons. The clonotype was recovered from a human donor who donated a stem cell graft to a child with acute myeloid leukemia. This sample comprised PBMCs from the stem cell graft donor, obtained from the stem cell graft.

This CDR3 reads CASSGLPGTEAFF. In DNA, the CDR3 is TGCGCCAGCAGCGGACTCCCGGGGACTGAAGCTTTCTTT. The chain employs TRBV5-1 and TRBJ1-1, with D uncertain. Trimming cost V 4 bases and J 5 bases, with 12 bases left between them. The CDR3 length is 13 residues. Germline V lookup: CDR1 SGHRS, CDR2 YFSETQ.